Shown below are 20 T cell receptor beta chains from a single sample sequenced in a study of CD8 T cells in Susac syndrome. Random hexamers were used to reverse transcribe an amount of roughly 0.45 to 1 ug RNA. MiXCR, applied by TCRdb to the immunoSEQ multiplex PCR reads, yields one record per CDR3 protein. The sample yields some 300,000 distinct CDR3 sequences, around nine tenths seen once. The material sequenced was CD8+ T cells from PBMCs. The receptors come from a human donor with multiple sclerosis.

The chain links TRBV6-4 to TRBJ1-1; D is undetermined. Looked up from germline, CDR1 is MRHNA and CDR2 is SNTAGT. Deletions cut 4 bases from V and 1 base from J, with 10 bases between. The CDR3 spans 14 residues. The CDR3 reads CASSADGENTEAFF. As DNA, the CDR3 is TGTGCCAGCAGTGCGGACGGCGAGAACACTGAAGCTTTCTTT.

The V and J genes are TRBV12-3 or TRBV12-4 and TRBJ2-1; 7 nucleotides align to TRBD2. The CDR3 covers 16 residues. V gave up 5 bases and J gave up 1 base; unmatched junction bases: 8. CDR3 coding DNA: TGTGCCAGCAGTCTGGGAGGGCGGGTTTCCTACAATGAGCAGTTCTTC. This codes for CASSLGGRVSYNEQFF.

This clonotype has a single count. The CDR3 sequence: CSAGGTGLTGELFF. The CDR3, as DNA: TGCAGTGCTGGTGGGACAGGGCTCACCGGGGAGCTGTTTTTT. This sequence joins TRBV20-1 and TRBJ2-2; TRBD1 matches at 9 bases. Germline V gene sequence: CDR1 DFQATT, CDR2 SNEGSKA (reference sequence). The CDR3 totals 14 residues. V lost 5 bases to trimming and J lost 4 bases; unmatched junction nucleotides: 5.

The CDR3 is CASSYEGRGSETQYF. The CDR3 DNA is TGTGCCAGCAGTTACGAAGGGCGGGGGTCAGAGACCCAGTACTTC. The chain recombines TRBV6-5 with TRBJ2-5; 7 bases fit TRBD2. This CDR3 is built from 15 residues. The germline V gene encodes CDR1 MNHEY and CDR2 SVGAGI. Germline trimming cut 2 bases from V and 4 bases from J; bases unmatched to any gene: 7.

The J gene is TRBJ1-1, the V gene TRBV3-1, with D uncertain. V was shortened by 4 bases and J by 6 bases, with 12 bases between the two germline ends. The germline V gene encodes CDR1 LGHDT and CDR2 YNNKEL (reference sequence). The CDR3 has 13 residues. As DNA, the CDR3 is TGTGCCAGCAGCCTTCCGGGTAGGCCTGAAGCTTTCTTT. Amino acids: CASSLPGRPEAFF.

J is TRBJ2-2 and V is TRBV6-2 or TRBV6-3, with TRBD1 matching over 8 bases. Germline V gene data show CDR1 as MNHEY and CDR2 as SVGEGT. With 5 bases clipped from V and 2 bases from J, the junction kept 10 bases outside the gene matches. The CDR3 sequence is 17 residues long. CDR3 amino acids: CASSPPDRDVNTGELFF. The DNA for the CDR3 is TGTGCCAGCAGTCCCCCGGACAGGGACGTTAACACCGGGGAGCTGTTTTTT.

The CDR3, as DNA: TGCAGTGCTAGCCTAGTCGGGGAGGGCGGCTACACCTTC. Translated: CSASLVGEGGYTF. The J gene is TRBJ1-2, the V gene TRBV20-1; D uncertain. The V end lost 3 bases, the J end lost 8 bases, and 16 bases lay between the germline ends. This CDR3 contains 13 residues. Germline CDR1 reads DFQATT; CDR2 reads SNEGSKA (reference sequence).

This clonotype was observed a handful of times. V is TRBV9 and J is TRBJ1-2; no clear D gene. V lost 3 bases, J lost 3 bases, and 9 bases lay in between. The CDR3 extends over 13 amino acids. CDR1 is SGDLS, CDR2 YYNGEE, per germline. Written as DNA, the CDR3 is TGTGCCAGCAGCGCCCCCCTGGACTATGGCTACACCTTC. This gives the protein CASSAPLDYGYTF.

The chain has TRBV9 and TRBJ1-5; D may be TRBD1 (5 bases). The CDR3 totals 15 residues. V was trimmed by 0 bases and J by 2 bases, leaving 9 bases between them. Germline-derived CDR1 and CDR2 are SGDLS and YYNGEE. CDR3 region: CASSVDGGGNQPQHF. CDR3 in DNA: TGTGCCAGCAGCGTAGATGGGGGAGGCAATCAGCCCCAGCATTTT.

J is TRBJ2-7 and V is TRBV7-8; the match to TRBD1 covers 7 bases. The CDR3 has 15 amino acids. Trimming took 4 bases from V and 3 from J; bases not matched to a gene: 9. CDR1 SGHVS and CDR2 FQNEAQ come from the germline V gene. The CDR3 spells CASSSGQVGSYEQYF. CDR3 coding DNA: TGTGCCAGCAGCTCCGGACAGGTAGGGAGCTACGAGCAGTACTTC.

This chain links TRBV9 with TRBJ1-1, with no clear D. Germline V CDR1 and CDR2: SGDLS, YYNGEE. The CDR3 is made up of 13 amino acids. V was clipped by 2 bases and J by 2 bases, with 7 bases between them. CDR3 protein: CASSVLINTEAFF. The CDR3 DNA is TGTGCCAGCAGCGTCCTTATCAACACTGAAGCTTTCTTT.

The rearrangement joins TRBV28 to TRBJ2-5, with 9 bases fitting TRBD2. The germline gives CDR1 MDHEN, CDR2 SYDVKM. The CDR3 runs to 18 residues. V lost 6 bases to trimming and J lost 4 bases; unmatched junction nucleotides: 18. The CDR3 protein is CASRPSEERGVLGETQYF. CDR3 bases: TGTGCCAGCAGGCCGTCAGAGGAGCGGGGGGTGCTTGGAGAGACCCAGTACTTC.

The chain employs TRBV14 and TRBJ2-7; TRBD1 matches 7 bases. CDR3 length equals 16 residues. J gave up 3 bases and V 0 bases, and 8 bases lay outside the gene matches. Germline lookup yields CDR1 SGHDN and CDR2 FVKESK. The DNA for the CDR3 is TGTGCCAGCAGCCAAGATAATGGCAGGGGGAGCTACGAGCAGTACTTC. Its protein product is CASSQDNGRGSYEQYF.

V and J are TRBV12-3 or TRBV12-4 and TRBJ1-1; 11 nucleotides align to TRBD1. This CDR3 contains 18 residues. Germline trimming cut 3 bases from V and 4 bases from J; bases unmatched to any gene: 13. As DNA, the CDR3 is TGTGCCAGCAGTTTCGGACAGGGGGCGATAAGGATGAGCACTGAAGCTTTCTTT. Translating it yields CASSFGQGAIRMSTEAFF.

The V gene is TRBV7-2, the J gene TRBJ2-7; 15 nucleotides agree with TRBD2. CDR3 length: 19 amino acids. CDR1 and CDR2 from the germline V gene are SGHTA and FQGNSA. J lost 1 base, V lost 7 bases, and 14 bases had no gene match. CDR3 amino acids: CASIVPGLAGGPESYEQYF. The CDR3 nucleotides read TGTGCCAGCATCGTCCCCGGACTAGCGGGAGGGCCGGAGTCCTACGAGCAGTACTTC.

The chain has TRBV5-1 and TRBJ2-1; 8 nucleotides match TRBD2. This CDR3 is built from 16 residues. Germline V gives CDR1 SGHRS, CDR2 YFSETQ. The V segment lost 5 bases and the J segment 0 bases; nucleotides outside the gene matches: 7. CDR3 DNA: TGCGCCAGCAGGCACTCGCGGGGGGCCTCCTACAATGAGCAGTTCTTC. Encoded protein: CASRHSRGASYNEQFF.

V gene TRBV6-2 or TRBV6-3 combines with J gene TRBJ1-5; tentatively, D is TRBD1 (6 bases). Trimming stripped 5 bases from V and 7 bases from J, with 9 bases between. Looked up from germline, CDR1 is MNHEY and CDR2 is SVGEGT. This CDR3 is built from 12 residues. The CDR3 sequence is CASSATGQPQHF. The CDR3 bases are TGTGCCAGCAGTGCGACAGGCCAGCCCCAGCATTTT.

This sequence joins TRBV11-3 and TRBJ2-7; 10 bases line up with TRBD1. This CDR3 is 15 amino acids long. J was trimmed by 6 bases and V by 4 bases; bases with no gene match: 9. In germline, CDR1 is SGHNT, CDR2 YENEEA. DNA for the CDR3: TGTGCCAGCAGCTCCGCCGGGACAGGGGAACTCGAGCAGTACTTC. The encoded protein is CASSSAGTGELEQYF.

The chain combines TRBV20-1 with TRBJ1-5; possible D gene TRBD1, 6 bases. The CDR3 spans 14 residues. Per the germline V gene, CDR1 is DFQATT and CDR2 is SNEGSKA (reference sequence). The V end was cut by 3 bases, the J end by 6 bases, with 15 bases between. CDR3 amino acids: CSAREYREVQPQHF. CDR3 DNA sequence: TGCAGTGCTAGGGAATACAGGGAGGTTCAGCCCCAGCATTTT.

The V call is TRBV27, the J call TRBJ1-6; 10 bases agree with TRBD1. V lost 0 bases, J lost 9 bases, and 2 bases stayed unmatched. Germline V gives CDR1 MNHEY, CDR2 SMNVEV (reference sequence). The CDR3 length is 15 residues. The CDR3 sequence: CASSLSGTGVSPLHF. CDR3 DNA: TGTGCCAGCAGTTTATCGGGGACAGGGGTTTCACCCCTCCACTTT.